This TCR beta chain was identified in a study of blood T cell repertoires in COVID-19. The table came from immunoSEQ multiplex PCR; TCRdb's copy has only in-frame clones and leaves some out. The sample shows 70,000 to 100,000 clones, 82% of them seen only once. The germline CDR1 and CDR2 sequences are MNHEY and SMNVEV (reference sequence). The CDR3 spans 17 residues. After removal of 10 bases from V and 5 bases from J, the junction contained 15 bases not matched to a gene. This chain connects TRBV27 to TRBJ1-6, with 9 bases lining up with TRBD1. The clonotype originates from a man aged 50 to 59 with active or convalescent COVID-19. Material: peripheral blood. The CDR3 region has the DNA TGTGCCACCCAACGGGCCGGGACAGGGACGAATAATTCACCCCTCCACTTT. It encodes CATQRAGTGTNNSPLHF.